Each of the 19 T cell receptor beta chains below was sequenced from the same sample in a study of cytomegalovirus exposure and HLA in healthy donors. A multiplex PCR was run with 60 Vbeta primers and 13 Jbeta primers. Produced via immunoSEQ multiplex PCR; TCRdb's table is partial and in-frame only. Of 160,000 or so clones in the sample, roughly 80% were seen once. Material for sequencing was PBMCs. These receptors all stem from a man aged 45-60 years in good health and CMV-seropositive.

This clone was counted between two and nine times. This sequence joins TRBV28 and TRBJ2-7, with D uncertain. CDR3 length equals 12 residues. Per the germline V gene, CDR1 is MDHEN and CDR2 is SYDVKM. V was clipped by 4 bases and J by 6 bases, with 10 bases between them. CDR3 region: CASSYLPGEQYF. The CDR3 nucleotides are TGTGCCAGCAGTTACCTCCCAGGCGAGCAGTACTTC. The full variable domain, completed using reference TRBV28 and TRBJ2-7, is DVKVTQSSRYLVKRTGEKVFLECVQDMDHENMFWYRQDPGLGLRLIYFSYDVKMKEKGDIPEGYSVSREKKERFSLILESASTNQTSMYLCASSYLPGEQYFGPGTRLTVT.

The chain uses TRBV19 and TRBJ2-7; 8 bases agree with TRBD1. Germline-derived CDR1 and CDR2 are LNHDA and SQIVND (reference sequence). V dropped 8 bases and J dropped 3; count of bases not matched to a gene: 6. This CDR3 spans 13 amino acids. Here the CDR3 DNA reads TGTGCCAGTGCCCAGGGGGCCGACTACGAGCAGTACTTC. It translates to CASAQGADYEQYF.

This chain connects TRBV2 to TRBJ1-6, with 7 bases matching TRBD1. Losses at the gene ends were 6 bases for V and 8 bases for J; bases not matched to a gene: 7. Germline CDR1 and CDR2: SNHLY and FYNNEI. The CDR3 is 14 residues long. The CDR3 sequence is CASRPGTVYSPLHF. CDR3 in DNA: TGTGCCAGCAGGCCAGGGACAGTATATTCACCCCTCCACTTT.

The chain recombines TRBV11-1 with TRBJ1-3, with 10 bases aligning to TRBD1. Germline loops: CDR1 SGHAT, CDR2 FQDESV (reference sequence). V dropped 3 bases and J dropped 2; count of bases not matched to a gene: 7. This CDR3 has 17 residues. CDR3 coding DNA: TGTGCCAGCAGCTTCTCCGGGACAGGGGCCCCTGGAAACACCATATATTTT. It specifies CASSFSGTGAPGNTIYF.

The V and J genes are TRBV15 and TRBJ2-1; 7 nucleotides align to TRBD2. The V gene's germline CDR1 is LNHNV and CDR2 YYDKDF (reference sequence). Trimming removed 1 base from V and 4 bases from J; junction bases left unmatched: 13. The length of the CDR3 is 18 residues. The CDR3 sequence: CATSRVPLQRGLYNEQFF. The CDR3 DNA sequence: TGTGCCACCAGCAGAGTACCCTTGCAGCGGGGTTTATACAATGAGCAGTTCTTC. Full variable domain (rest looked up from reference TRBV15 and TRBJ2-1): DAMVIQNPRYQVTQFGKPVTLSCSQTLNHNVMYWYQQKSSQAPKLLFHYYDKDFNNEADTPDNFQSRRPNTSFCFLDIRSPGLGDTAMYLCATSRVPLQRGLYNEQFFGPGTRLTVL.

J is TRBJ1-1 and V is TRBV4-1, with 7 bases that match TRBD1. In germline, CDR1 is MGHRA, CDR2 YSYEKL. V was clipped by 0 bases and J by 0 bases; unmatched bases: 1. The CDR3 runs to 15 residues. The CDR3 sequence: CASSQEDRMNTEAFF. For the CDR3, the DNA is TGCGCCAGCAGCCAAGAGGACAGGATGAACACTGAAGCTTTCTTT.

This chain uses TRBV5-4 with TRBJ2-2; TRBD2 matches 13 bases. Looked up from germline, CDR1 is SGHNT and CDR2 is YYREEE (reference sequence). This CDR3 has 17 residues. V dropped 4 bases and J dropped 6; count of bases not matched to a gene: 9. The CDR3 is CASSRQTSGRAAGELFF. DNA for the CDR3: TGTGCCAGCAGCCGCCAAACTAGCGGGAGGGCCGCCGGGGAGCTGTTTTTT.

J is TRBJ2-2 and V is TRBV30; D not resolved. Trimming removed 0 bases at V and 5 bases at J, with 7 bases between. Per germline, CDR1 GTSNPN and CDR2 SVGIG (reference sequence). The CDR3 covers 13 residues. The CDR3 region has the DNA TGTGCCTGGAGTGTAAGGCGGACCGGGGAGCTGTTTTTT. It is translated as CAWSVRRTGELFF.

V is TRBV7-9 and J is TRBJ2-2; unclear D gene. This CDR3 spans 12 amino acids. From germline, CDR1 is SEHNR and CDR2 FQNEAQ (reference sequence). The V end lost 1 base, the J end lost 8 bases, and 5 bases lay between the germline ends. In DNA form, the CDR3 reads TGTGCCAGCAGCTTAGGGGCTGGGGAGCTGTTTTTT. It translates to CASSLGAGELFF.

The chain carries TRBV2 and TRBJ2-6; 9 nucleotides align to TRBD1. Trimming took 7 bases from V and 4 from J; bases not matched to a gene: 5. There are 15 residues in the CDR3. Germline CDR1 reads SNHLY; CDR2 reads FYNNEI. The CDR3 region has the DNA TGTGCCAGCACGACAGGGGGTTTGGGGGCCAACGTCCTGACTTTC. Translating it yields CASTTGGLGANVLTF.

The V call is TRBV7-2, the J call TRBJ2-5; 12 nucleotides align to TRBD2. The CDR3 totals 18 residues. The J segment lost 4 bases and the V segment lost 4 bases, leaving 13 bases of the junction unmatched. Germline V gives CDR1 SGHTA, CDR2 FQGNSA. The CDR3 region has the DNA TGTGCCAGCAGCTCCTACCCGGCTAGCGGGAGGGCCCCAGAGACCCAGTACTTC. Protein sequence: CASSSYPASGRAPETQYF.

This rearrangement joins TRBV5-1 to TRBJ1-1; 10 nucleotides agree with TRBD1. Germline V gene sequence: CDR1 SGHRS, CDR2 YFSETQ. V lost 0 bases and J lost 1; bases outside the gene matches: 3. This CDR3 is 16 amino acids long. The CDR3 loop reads CASSLEGQGQNTEAFF. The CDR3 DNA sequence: TGCGCCAGCAGCTTGGAGGGACAGGGGCAGAACACTGAAGCTTTCTTT.

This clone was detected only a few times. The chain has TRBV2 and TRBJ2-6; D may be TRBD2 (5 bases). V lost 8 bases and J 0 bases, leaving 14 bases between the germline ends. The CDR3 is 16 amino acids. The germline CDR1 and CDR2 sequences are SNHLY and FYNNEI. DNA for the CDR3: TGTGCCAGCGGACTGACCCTTAGCTCTGGGGCCAACGTCCTGACTTTC. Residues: CASGLTLSSGANVLTF.

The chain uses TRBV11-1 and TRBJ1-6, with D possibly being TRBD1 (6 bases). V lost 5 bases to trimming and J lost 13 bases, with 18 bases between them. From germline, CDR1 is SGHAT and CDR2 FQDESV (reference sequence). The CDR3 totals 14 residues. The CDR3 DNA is TGTGCCAGCAGCCCTAGTACAGGGCTTTCGCCCCTCCACTTT. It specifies CASSPSTGLSPLHF.

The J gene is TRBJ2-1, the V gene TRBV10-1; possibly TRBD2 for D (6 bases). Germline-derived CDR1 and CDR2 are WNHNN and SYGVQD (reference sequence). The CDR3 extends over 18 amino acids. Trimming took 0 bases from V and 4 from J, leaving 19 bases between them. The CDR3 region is CASSESGVQDYPYNEQFF. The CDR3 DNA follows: TGCGCCAGCAGTGAGTCGGGGGTACAGGACTACCCATACAATGAGCAGTTCTTC.

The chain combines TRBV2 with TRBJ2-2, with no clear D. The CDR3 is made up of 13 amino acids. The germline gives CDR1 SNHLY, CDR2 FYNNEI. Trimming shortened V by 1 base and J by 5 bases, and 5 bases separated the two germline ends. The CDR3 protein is CASSEGGTGELFF. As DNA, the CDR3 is TGTGCCAGCAGTGAAGGAGGTACCGGGGAGCTGTTTTTT.

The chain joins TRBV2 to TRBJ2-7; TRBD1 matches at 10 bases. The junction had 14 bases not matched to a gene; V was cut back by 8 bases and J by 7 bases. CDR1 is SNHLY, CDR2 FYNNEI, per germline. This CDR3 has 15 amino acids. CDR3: CASARQGADTQEQYF. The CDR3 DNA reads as TGTGCCAGCGCCCGACAGGGGGCCGACACACAAGAGCAGTACTTC.

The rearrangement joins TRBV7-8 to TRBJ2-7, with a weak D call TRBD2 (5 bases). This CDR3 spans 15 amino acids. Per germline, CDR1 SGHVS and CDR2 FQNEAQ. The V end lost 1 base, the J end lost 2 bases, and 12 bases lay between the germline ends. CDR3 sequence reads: CASSLEVGRAYEQYF. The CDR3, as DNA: TGTGCCAGCAGCTTAGAGGTTGGGCGGGCCTACGAGCAGTACTTC.

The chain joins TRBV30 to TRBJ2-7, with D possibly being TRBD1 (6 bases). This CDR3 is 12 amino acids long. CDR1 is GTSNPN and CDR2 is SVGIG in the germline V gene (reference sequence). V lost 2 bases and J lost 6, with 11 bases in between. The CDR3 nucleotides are TGTGCCTGGAGTCCTAACAGGGTCGAGCAGTACTTC. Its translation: CAWSPNRVEQYF.